The 8 T cell receptor beta chains below all came from one sample that was sequenced in a study of T cells expressing NK-cell markers. TCRdb reprocessed the 5' RACE reads, with one entry per CDR3 protein and no DNA. The sample data list roughly 430,000 distinct CDR3 sequences. The material sequenced was blood T cells: a sorted CD56 or NKG2C T cell subset, CD4+ or CD8+ T cells, or bulk PBMC T cells (not recorded which). The receptors derive from a woman aged 18-70 years in good health.

The CDR3 reads CASSLARGGAETQYF. The chain employs TRBV7-2 and TRBJ2-5; TCRdb proposes TRBD1, but this gene call is untestable without DNA. This CDR3 has 15 amino acids. From germline, CDR1 is SGHTA and CDR2 FQGNSA.

V is TRBV15 and J is TRBJ1-6. Per the germline V gene, CDR1 is LNHNV and CDR2 is YYDKDF (reference sequence). The CDR3 length is 13 residues. The CDR3 loop reads CATRGGQNSPLHF.

The chain employs TRBV5-4 and TRBJ2-1. CDR1 is SGHNT and CDR2 is YYREEE in the germline V gene (reference sequence). This CDR3 comprises 13 residues. The CDR3 spells CASSLSLRNEQFF.

V gene TRBV20-1 combines with J gene TRBJ2-1; TCRdb's assignment of TRBD1 cannot be checked, as there is no DNA. Germline assignment: CDR1 DFQATT and CDR2 SNEGSKA (reference sequence). This CDR3 region has 14 residues. The CDR3 protein is CSAVTDRGYNEQFF.

The rearrangement links TRBV6-1 to TRBJ2-3. There are 14 residues in the CDR3. CDR1 and CDR2 (germline): MNHNS, SASEGT. This CDR3 reads CASRPLEPTDTQYF.

This chain links TRBV4-3 with TRBJ1-1. Germline CDR1 and CDR2: LGHNA and YSLEER. The CDR3 runs 13 residues. CDR3 sequence reads: CASSAVWGTEAFF.

This chain joins TRBV3-1 and TRBJ2-4; TCRdb's D call, TRBD1, is unchecked because there is no DNA. Germline assignment: CDR1 LGHDT and CDR2 YNNKEL (reference sequence). This CDR3 is 11 amino acids long. The CDR3 reads CASSLGGVGYF.

The V gene is TRBV7-2, the J gene TRBJ2-3. Germline lookup yields CDR1 SGHTA and CDR2 FQGNSA. The CDR3 contains 15 residues. This chain's CDR3 is CASSLRGFLTDTQYF. Combining the CDR3 with reference TRBV7-2 and TRBJ2-3 gives the whole variable domain GAGVSQSPSNKVTEKGKDVELRCDPISGHTALYWYRQSLGQGLEFLIYFQGNSAPDKSGLPSDRFSAERTGGSVSTLTIQRTQQEDSAVYLCASSLRGFLTDTQYFGPGTRLTVL.